These 21 T cell receptor beta chains were all obtained from the same sample, sequenced in a study of CD8 T cells in ankylosing spondylitis. TCRdb reanalysed the 5' RACE reads using MiXCR and keeps one entry per CDR3 protein. The profile shows approximately 220,000 distinct CDR3 sequences, 20% to 30% of them singletons. The sample comprised blood, either unsorted or a sorted T cell fraction (not recorded which). These receptors were taken from a male donor with ankylosing spondylitis or in good health (not recorded which).

Regarding this clonotype: This clone may be a read error of a much larger clone one base away. The chain recombines TRBV6-2 or TRBV6-3 with TRBJ2-1; 12 bases align to TRBD2. The ends lost 0 bases at V and 9 bases at J; junction bases unmatched: 12. Germline V CDR1 and CDR2: MNHEY, SVGEGT. The CDR3 spans 18 residues. CDR3 protein: CASSYSLAGGPLSTEQFF. The CDR3 region has the DNA TGTGCCAGCAGTTACTCCCTAGCGGGAGGGCCTTTGAGCACTGAGCAGTTCTTC.

The CDR3 nucleotides read TGTGCCAGCAGACCTAGCGGAGACCAAGAGACCCAGTACTTC. Its protein is CASRPSGDQETQYF. V gene TRBV28 combines with J gene TRBJ2-5; TRBD2 matches at 7 bases. CDR3 length: 14 amino acids. V dropped 6 bases and J dropped 0; count of bases not matched to a gene: 4. Germline-derived CDR1 and CDR2 are MDHEN and SYDVKM.

This clonotype was observed a few times. This sequence joins TRBV5-1 and TRBJ2-2, with TRBD1 as a possible D gene (6 bases). CDR3 length: 14 amino acids. V lost 2 bases and J lost 6, with 11 bases in between. CDR1 and CDR2 from the germline V gene are SGHRS and YFSETQ. The CDR3 is CASSLGQLAGELFF. CDR3 in DNA: TGCGCCAGCAGCTTAGGACAGTTGGCCGGGGAGCTGTTTTTT.

A word on this clonotype: With a much larger clone just one base away, this may be a read error. The chain is built from TRBV29-1 and TRBJ2-7; tentatively, D is TRBD2 (6 bases). The CDR3 length is 15 residues. Trimming cost V 7 bases and J 4 bases, with 23 bases left between them. Germline V gene sequence: CDR1 SQVTM, CDR2 ANQGSEA. The CDR3 region has the DNA TGCAGCGCTCGGCCGGCGGCCAGGAGGGGATACGAGCAGTACTTC. Its translation is CSARPAARRGYEQYF.

This sequence joins TRBV12-3 or TRBV12-4 and TRBJ2-2, with D unclear. V was trimmed by 5 bases and J by 2 bases, leaving 12 bases between them. The CDR3 is made up of 15 amino acids. The DNA of the CDR3 is TGTGCCAGCAGTCCCCGGCTAGTCAACACCGGGGAGCTGTTTTTT. Its translation: CASSPRLVNTGELFF.

V gene TRBV20-1 combines with J gene TRBJ2-5; the D gene is possibly TRBD2 (6 bases). Looked up from germline, CDR1 is DFQATT and CDR2 is SNEGSKA (reference sequence). This CDR3 spans 14 amino acids. The V gene lost 3 bases and the J gene lost 2 bases, with 13 bases spanning the gap. The CDR3 DNA reads as TGCAGTGCTAGGGGGACTGACCCTCAAGAGACCCAGTACTTC. Its protein product is CSARGTDPQETQYF.

This clonotype was seen many times. J is TRBJ2-2 and V is TRBV12-3 or TRBV12-4; D is perhaps TRBD1 (7 bases). V dropped 2 bases and J dropped 6 bases, with 13 bases sitting between them. The CDR3 is 15 residues long. CDR3 in amino acids: CASSLSGGHAGELFF. The CDR3 DNA reads as TGTGCCAGCAGTTTATCAGGGGGGCATGCCGGGGAGCTGTTTTTT.

There are many counts of this clonotype. The J gene is TRBJ2-4, the V gene TRBV29-1; weak D call: TRBD1 (6 bases). With 7 bases removed from V and 0 bases from J, the gap between germline ends came to 16 bases. Germline V gene sequence: CDR1 SQVTM, CDR2 ANQGSEA. The CDR3 is 15 amino acids. For the CDR3, the DNA is TGCAGCGCTACTCAGGGGACAACAGCCAAAAACATTCAGTACTTC. It specifies CSATQGTTAKNIQYF.

V usage is TRBV20-1 and J usage is TRBJ2-7, with 7 positions matching TRBD2. The germline V gene has CDR1 DFQATT and CDR2 SNEGSKA (reference sequence). Trimming cost V 3 bases and J 1 base; bases outside gene matches: 6. There are 14 residues in the CDR3. CDR3 DNA sequence: TGCAGTGCTAGCGGGGCGGGAGAGTCCTACGAGCAGTACTTC. Translating it yields CSASGAGESYEQYF.

This clonotype was detected many times. The chain joins TRBV20-1 to TRBJ2-1; 8 bases align to TRBD1. Germline V gene data show CDR1 as DFQATT and CDR2 as SNEGSKA (reference sequence). The CDR3 sequence is 15 residues long. The junction had 9 bases not matched to a gene; V was cut back by 0 bases and J by 8 bases. The CDR3 DNA sequence: TGCAGTGCTAGAGATCTCGGAGGCAGGGGGCATGAGCAGTTCTTC. Translated, it gives CSARDLGGRGHEQFF.

This clonotype was picked up many times. The rearrangement joins TRBV20-1 to TRBJ1-2; 7 bases align to TRBD1. The germline CDR1 and CDR2 sequences are DFQATT and SNEGSKA (reference sequence). The CDR3 is made up of 11 amino acids. V lost 5 bases and J lost 3; bases outside the gene matches: 0. The DNA of the CDR3 is TGCAGTGCTGGGACAGACTATGGCTACACCTTC. Translation gives CSAGTDYGYTF.

The rearrangement joins TRBV6-6 to TRBJ1-2; no firm D call. Germline V gives CDR1 MNHNY, CDR2 SVGAGI (reference sequence). The CDR3 has 12 residues. Trimming removed 0 bases from V and 8 bases from J, with 7 bases in between. This chain's CDR3 is CASSYSGEGYTF. CDR3 sequence (DNA): TGTGCCAGCAGTTACTCTGGTGAGGGCTACACCTTC.

This clonotype has a count of ten or more. J is TRBJ1-6 and V is TRBV20-1; tentative D call: TRBD1 (5 bases). V lost 1 base and J 5 bases, leaving 9 bases between the germline ends. From germline, CDR1 is DFQATT and CDR2 SNEGSKA (reference sequence). This CDR3 region has 14 residues. The CDR3 region is CSARVGENNSPLHF. In DNA, the CDR3 is TGCAGTGCTAGAGTGGGGGAGAATAATTCACCCCTCCACTTT.

This clonotype was counted only a few times. Here the CDR3 DNA reads TGCAGCGTTATATTAGCGGGACAGTTAGATACGCAGTATTTT. Protein product: CSVILAGQLDTQYF. The chain combines TRBV29-1 with TRBJ2-3, with a possible D match to TRBD2 (8 bases). The CDR3 covers 14 residues. V lost 5 bases to trimming and J lost 5 bases, with 17 bases between them. Germline-derived CDR1 and CDR2 are SQVTM and ANQGSEA.

The table lists this clonotype with many counts. The rearrangement uses TRBV24-1 and TRBJ2-1; D gene unclear. V was cut by 1 base and J by 8 bases, with 8 bases left in between. Germline-derived CDR1 and CDR2 are KGHDR and SFDVKD. The CDR3 runs 13 residues. The CDR3 is CATSDLEEDEQFF. The CDR3 DNA reads as TGTGCCACCAGTGATTTAGAAGAGGATGAGCAGTTCTTC.

The chain combines TRBV11-2 with TRBJ2-3; D perhaps matches TRBD2 (5 bases). CDR1 SGHAT and CDR2 FQNNGV come from the germline V gene. There are 15 residues in the CDR3. Trimming took 4 bases from V and 6 from J, leaving 17 bases between them. The chain's CDR3 is CASSYAGRVGDTQYF. The CDR3 bases are TGTGCCAGCAGCTACGCCGGGCGGGTGGGCGATACGCAGTATTTT.

This clonotype has more than one count but fewer than ten. The chain carries TRBV29-1 and TRBJ1-2, with D possibly TRBD1 on 6 matching bases. Trimming removed 5 bases at V and 7 bases at J, with 14 bases between. Germline V CDR1 and CDR2: SQVTM, ANQGSEA. This CDR3 comprises 12 residues. The DNA of the CDR3 is TGCAGCGTTTCCCGAGGAGGGGGTGGCTACACCTTC. Its translation is CSVSRGGGGYTF.

This clonotype was found many times. This sequence joins TRBV18 and TRBJ2-1; 7 bases line up with TRBD2. V lost 0 bases and J lost 7; bases outside the gene matches: 6. Germline V CDR1 and CDR2: KGHSH, LQKENI. The CDR3 consists of 15 residues. This CDR3 reads CASSPPSTSYNEQFF. DNA for the CDR3: TGTGCCAGCTCACCACCTTCGACTAGCTATAATGAGCAGTTCTTC.

Many counts were recorded for this clonotype. CDR3: CASSVSGYNEQFF. In nucleotides, the CDR3 is TGTGCCAGCAGCGTTAGCGGGTACAATGAGCAGTTCTTC. V and J are TRBV9 and TRBJ2-1, with 7 nucleotides matching TRBD2. This CDR3 spans 13 amino acids. Looked up from germline, CDR1 is SGDLS and CDR2 is YYNGEE. V lost 2 bases to trimming and J lost 4 bases; unmatched junction nucleotides: 0.

The J gene is TRBJ1-1, the V gene TRBV4-2; D not certain. This CDR3 is 15 amino acids long. Per germline, CDR1 LGHNA and CDR2 YNFKEQ. V was shortened by 0 bases and J by 1 base, with 9 bases between the two germline ends. CDR3 loop: CASSQETTGNTEAFF. In DNA form, the CDR3 reads TGTGCCAGCAGCCAAGAAACAACTGGGAACACTGAAGCTTTCTTT.

V is TRBV20-1 and J is TRBJ2-1, with TRBD1 matching 7 bases. The CDR3 length is 15 residues. CDR1 is DFQATT, CDR2 SNEGSKA, per germline (reference sequence). V dropped 3 bases and J dropped 4; count of bases not matched to a gene: 9. The CDR3 nucleotides read TGCAGTGCTAGGGGGTCCGGGACAGCTTACAATGAGCAGTTCTTC. The encoded protein is CSARGSGTAYNEQFF.